The next 13 T cell receptor beta chains were all read from a single sample in a study of blood T cell repertoires in COVID-19. The assay was immunoSEQ multiplex PCR, and TCRdb's table has in-frame clones only and misses some. This sample yields 290,000 or so clones, of which approximately 85% are seen a single time; less than 6.5% belongs to the top ten. Source material: peripheral blood. These receptors were obtained from a man between 45 and 60 years old with active or convalescent COVID-19.

V is TRBV19 and J is TRBJ2-2, with 7 bases identical to TRBD2. Germline V CDR1 and CDR2: LNHDA, SQIVND (reference sequence). V dropped 3 bases and J dropped 7; count of bases not matched to a gene: 11. The CDR3 is made up of 16 amino acids. This chain's CDR3 is CASSIRGETNVGELFF. The CDR3 DNA reads TGTGCCAGTAGTATTCGGGGGGAGACTAACGTCGGGGAGCTGTTTTTT.

V is TRBV2 and J is TRBJ1-5, with D unclear. The CDR3 runs 15 residues. V lost 6 bases to trimming and J lost 1 base, with 13 bases between them. The germline V gene has CDR1 SNHLY and CDR2 FYNNEI. This chain's CDR3 is CASRREVRSNQPQHF. CDR3 in DNA: TGTGCCAGCAGGAGGGAGGTCCGAAGCAATCAGCCCCAGCATTTT. The full variable domain, rest sourced from reference TRBV2 and TRBJ1-5, is EPEVTQTPSHQVTQMGQEVILRCVPISNHLYFYWYRQILGQKVEFLVSFYNNEISEKSEIFDDQFSVERPDGSNFTLKIRSTKLEDSAMYFCASRREVRSNQPQHFGDGTRLSIL.

The V call is TRBV19, the J call TRBJ2-5; D is uncertain. CDR1 LNHDA and CDR2 SQIVND come from the germline V gene (reference sequence). The CDR3 length is 11 residues. Deletions cut 6 bases from V and 4 bases from J, with 6 bases between. The CDR3 loop reads CASRVRETQYF. CDR3 in DNA: TGTGCCAGTAGGGTGCGAGAGACCCAGTACTTC. Supplemented by reference TRBV19 and TRBJ2-5, the full variable domain reads DGGITQSPKYLFRKEGQNVTLSCEQNLNHDAMYWYRQDPGQGLRLIYYSQIVNDFQKGDIAEGYSVSREKKESFPLTVTSAQKNPTAFYLCASRVRETQYFGPGTRLLVL.

The chain is built from TRBV20-1 and TRBJ1-2; 8 bases are shared with TRBD1. Looked up from germline, CDR1 is DFQATT and CDR2 is SNEGSKA (reference sequence). The CDR3 is 15 residues long. V lost 3 bases to trimming and J lost 8 bases; unmatched junction nucleotides: 14. The CDR3 DNA sequence: TGCAGTGCTAGTCACGAGCGGGCAGGGGGCGAAGGCTACACCTTC. This codes for CSASHERAGGEGYTF.

The genes are TRBV7-7 and TRBJ2-5; 10 nucleotides line up with TRBD2. The CDR3 length is 19 residues. Losses at the gene ends were 5 bases for V and 6 bases for J; bases not matched to a gene: 21. The V gene's germline CDR1 is SSHAT and CDR2 FNYEAQ (reference sequence). CDR3 DNA sequence: TGTGCCAGCAGCGCCGCCCCCGTTACGGCTAGCGGGAGTGGTAAGACCCAGTACTTC. Encoded protein: CASSAAPVTASGSGKTQYF.

The chain employs TRBV27 and TRBJ1-5; 8 bases are shared with TRBD1. J was trimmed by 1 base and V by 4 bases; bases with no gene match: 0. Germline-derived CDR1 and CDR2 are MNHEY and SMNVEV (reference sequence). CDR3 length equals 14 residues. CDR3 coding DNA: TGTGCCAGCAGTTACAGGGGGAGCAATCAGCCCCAGCATTTT. Translating it yields CASSYRGSNQPQHF.

The chain uses TRBV5-4 and TRBJ2-1; D might be TRBD1 (5 bases). Germline loops: CDR1 SGHNT, CDR2 YYREEE (reference sequence). V lost 7 bases, J lost 0 bases, and 8 bases lay in between. The CDR3 is 13 residues long. This CDR3 is CASGDSSYNEQFF. In DNA form, the CDR3 reads TGTGCCAGCGGCGACAGCTCCTACAATGAGCAGTTCTTC.

The chain recombines TRBV30 with TRBJ1-5; no clear D. Trimming shortened V by 2 bases and J by 7 bases, and 12 bases separated the two germline ends. CDR1 is GTSNPN and CDR2 is SVGIG in the germline V gene (reference sequence). This CDR3 contains 13 residues. The CDR3 DNA follows: TGTGCCTGGAGTATTGGAGGGAACCAGCCCCAGCATTTT. Its protein is CAWSIGGNQPQHF.

V usage is TRBV18 and J usage is TRBJ2-3; D is uncertain. This CDR3 comprises 13 residues. Germline V gene sequence: CDR1 KGHSH, CDR2 LQKENI. The ends were cut back, 4 bases at V and 2 bases at J, with 7 bases in the middle. CDR3 DNA: TGTGCCAGCTCACTTTCTCTCACAGATACGCAGTATTTT. Encoded protein: CASSLSLTDTQYF.

The rearrangement joins TRBV2 to TRBJ1-6; D perhaps matches TRBD1 (5 bases). V was trimmed by 6 bases and J by 2 bases, leaving 8 bases between them. The CDR3 totals 14 residues. Germline CDR1 and CDR2: SNHLY and FYNNEI. CDR3 residues: CASRTDTYNSPLHF. As DNA, the CDR3 is TGTGCCAGCAGGACAGACACCTATAATTCACCCCTCCACTTT.

The V gene is TRBV5-1, the J gene TRBJ1-1; TRBD1 matches 11 bases. Germline V CDR1 and CDR2: SGHRS, YFSETQ. CDR3 length: 15 amino acids. The V gene end was trimmed by 0 bases and the J gene end by 4 bases; junction bases not matched to a gene: 2. The CDR3 DNA reads TGCGCCAGCAGCTTGGGGACAGGGGGCGGCACTGAAGCTTTCTTT. It specifies CASSLGTGGGTEAFF.

The rearrangement uses TRBV9 and TRBJ1-2, with D unresolved. V lost 3 bases and J lost 2, with 23 bases in between. CDR1 is SGDLS and CDR2 is YYNGEE in the germline V gene. This CDR3 has 18 residues. The DNA for the CDR3 is TGTGCCAGCAGCGGAGGACTCTCTACCTCCTTGGGAAACTATGGCTACACCTTC. This translates into CASSGGLSTSLGNYGYTF. The variable domain in full, completed from reference TRBV9 and TRBJ1-2, reads DSGVTQTPKHLITATGQRVTLRCSPRSGDLSVYWYQQSLDQGLQFLIQYYNGEERAKGNILERFSAQQFPDLHSELNLSSLELGDSALYFCASSGGLSTSLGNYGYTFGSGTRLTVV.

The rearrangement uses TRBV4-1 and TRBJ2-1; a possible D gene is TRBD2 (5 bases). CDR3 size: 17 residues. V was shortened by 4 bases and J by 3 bases, with 19 bases between the two germline ends. Germline assignment: CDR1 MGHRA and CDR2 YSYEKL. The CDR3 loop reads CASSPLWPEVRYNEQFF. DNA for the CDR3: TGCGCCAGCAGCCCCCTGTGGCCGGAGGTCCGCTACAATGAGCAGTTCTTC.